This T cell receptor beta chain was retrieved from a study of cytomegalovirus exposure and HLA in healthy donors (dated by TCRdb to 2015 to 2018). For context, the study as a whole: In an earlier analysis of around 540 of the donors, around 290 Gb of sequence data and approximately 120 million unique TCR beta sequences from about 190 million T cells were reported. Several DR-DQ haplotypes were treated as single units for association and clustering because of strong linkage in the cohort. The aim of the study was to test whether cataloging public T cell receptors could identify signatures of past pathogen exposure. In addition to the first cohort of hundreds of subjects, a separate validation cohort of approximately 110 different subjects was used. Of the 300 to 400 genotyped donors, 65% to 90% fell in the genetic ancestry cluster associated with self-reported Caucasian donors. Rather than using new phenotypic data, the later analysis identified candidate immune exposures from TCR beta sequences and from how often those sequences occurred across donors. The study combined high-throughput TCR immunosequencing, statistical association of individual TCRs with disease status, and machine learning to predict cytomegalovirus infection status. Donor age, sex, ethnicity and CMV serostatus were collected together with the repertoire data. Genome-wide SNP genotypes for about three fifths of the roughly 700 donors were used in a later genetic analysis, which treated that subset as a discovery cohort. All discovery cohort repertoires had been generated on a single sequencing platform. The study used immunosequencing to profile the T cell repertoires of under 700 subjects and linked those repertoires to cytomegalovirus serostatus. The number of donors typed differed by locus, with 629-630 for A, B, C, DRB1 and DQB1, more than 500 for DQA1, 600 to 610 for DPA1, and about 450 for DPB1. To decide whether each TCR beta V gene segment behaved as functional or pseudogenic, an earlier analysis of fewer than 750 of the donors relied on high-throughput TCR beta sequencing. Among 398 genotyped donors of the cohort, an average of approximately 230,000 unique TCR beta nucleotide sequences were sequenced per donor, roughly 20% of them non-productive. A later analysis re-analyzed previously published TCR beta repertoires from 500 to 700 donors and added high-resolution HLA genotyping to study TCR occurrence patterns. Both class I and class II loci were covered by HLA typing, at four-digit resolution. Approximately 310 gigabases of sequencing data and 91 million or so unique TCR sequences made up an early release that covered fewer than 650 HLA-typed donors. Results the study describes overall, beyond this receptor: In a later analysis, TCR association rates were found to vary across HLA loci, with the most associated TCRs seen for DRB1 alleles and the fewest for HLA-C alleles. Assigning TCR associations to individual alleles was difficult when HLA alleles, especially DR and DQ, strongly co-occurred. Presence/absence analyses assumed roughly uniform sequencing depth across donors, an assumption that may not hold. A further reported finding was that TCR beta sequences accurately predicted the HLA-A and HLA-B alleles for most subjects in the first cohort. The authors suggested that the approach could potentially be extended to other disease states and immunological phenotypes. An earlier analysis of 450 to 750 of the donors showed that most TCR beta V segments appeared in productive rearrangements either about 90% or about 30% of the time, which broadly matched IMGT annotations. In the study, around 160 TCR beta chains were listed as associated with cytomegalovirus. In vitro tests confirmed that three of the cytomegalovirus-associated TCR beta chains recognize cytomegalovirus antigens. In a later analysis, HLA-associated TCR beta chains showed more clonal expansion and lower generation probabilities than non-associated chains that were equally common. Only TCR beta chains were sequenced in this cohort, and the absence of alpha or paired-chain data limited detectable features. For the cohort, immune exposure information was limited to CMV serostatus. The earlier analysis of some 540 of the donors excluded roughly 16 rarely observed V segments, including chromosome 9 orphons, because counts were too low. According to a later genetic analysis, donors in an Asian-associated ancestry cluster had fewer N-insertions in productive TCRs than the roughly 660-donor mean. An association between a missense DCLRE1C variant and V-gene and J-gene trimming of TCR beta chains was found in a later genetic analysis and replicated in an independent cohort. In a later analysis, most CMV-associated TCR beta chains were found to appear HLA-restricted, with HLA associations seemingly driven largely by CMV exposure. A later analysis associated 16,951 TCR beta sequences with specific HLA alleles at a false discovery rate of 0.05. While some public TCRs were present in many individuals, most TCR sequences turned up only very rarely across donors. Linkage disequilibrium might explain the correlated functional status among segregating V segments, but an unknown experimental factor could not be excluded. The classifier was reported to diagnose cytomegalovirus status with high specificity and sensitivity in both the original cohort and the validation cohort. Some IMGT-functional V segments, including TRBV6-2 and TRBV6-3, could not be distinguished by the 87-base-pair reads and were therefore excluded. A cluster of highly shared sequence variants was judged likely to represent a technical artifact of the sequencing pipeline. Because HLA typing was unavailable for some donors at each locus, only the typed subset was used in association tests. According to a later analysis, parvovirus B19, influenza, CMV and Epstein-Barr virus appeared linked to several top co-occurrence clusters.

Deletion took 2 bases off V and 6 bases off J, with a span of 17 bases between the germline ends. CDR1 and CDR2 were assigned from the germline V gene as MNHNS and SASEGT. Including cysteine and phenylalanine, the CDR3 has 15 amino acids. The sequence is cut down to CDR3 DNA, 45 bases in frame from base 1. This clone was seen once. The antigen it recognizes is unknown. No base-level quality is on record; no much larger clone is a single base apart. The method was the immunoSEQ multiplex PCR assay. For the multiplex PCR, a mixture combining 60 forward primers for TCR Vbeta segments and 13 reverse primers for TCR Jbeta segments was used. Amplification of the CDR3 region of rearranged TCR beta genes was performed with a multiplex PCR assay on genomic DNA. On the Illumina HiSeq System, the amplified TCR beta libraries were sequenced as 87-base-pair reads. The study's own analysis went as follows. Across the roughly 640 repertoires, a later analysis counted 80 million or so unique TCR beta chains, approximately 12 million of which were shared by at least two donors. Raw reads were error-corrected and collapsed into unique sequences with a nearest-neighbor algorithm that merged closely related sequences to remove PCR and sequencing errors. V, D and J gene segments were assigned by aligning CDR3 sequences to IMGT reference sequences. Each retained sequence needed at least a six-nucleotide match to both a V gene segment and a J gene segment. A rearrangement was called productive if the CDR3 had no stop codons and remained in frame with V and J, and every other rearrangement was called non-productive. Following IMGT convention, CDR3 was defined as the stretch from the second conserved V-encoded cysteine up to the conserved J-encoded phenylalanine. The earlier analysis of roughly 590 of the donors excluded sequences that lacked an unambiguous match to a single V gene segment. An earlier analysis of 587 of the donors classified V segments as functional when productive rearrangements were above 56.7% and as segregating when the standard deviation between donors was above 5%. A statistical classification framework was built for diagnosing cytomegalovirus status from the catalog of TCR beta chain sequences. A later analysis assigned V and J genes by comparing TCR nucleotide sequences with IMGT/GENE-DB human TR gene sequences. In a later analysis, CDR3 sequences and most-parsimonious VDJ recombination scenarios were assigned using the TCRdist pipeline. In a later analysis, each TCR beta chain was defined by its CDR3 amino acid sequence together with its V-gene family, and reads without a unique V-gene family were excluded. In a later analysis, fewer than 650 highly shared, low-generation-probability nucleotide sequences were removed to address suspected cross-contamination and a sequencing artifact. For each public chain, a later analysis derived a clonal expansion index from normalized ranks of inferred template counts within each repertoire. In a later analysis, generation probabilities were computed with a VDJ recombination model fitted to out-of-frame rearrangements, and the resulting probabilities were checked against IGoR. A later analysis scored TCR-TCR, TCR-HLA and TCR-CMV co-occurrence with hypergeometric tests, applying a repertoire-size bias correction to TCR pairs. False discovery rates were estimated in a later analysis by permuting HLA or CMV assignments 20 times. In a later analysis, co-occurring TCRs were grouped using DBSCAN, and TCRdist sequence similarity was added for clustering within HLA-allele-positive subsets. Co-occurrence clustering excluded repertoires with fewer than 30,000 or more than 120,000 public chains, plus five with anomalous nucleotide sharing. Not all clones reach the TCRdb copy of this immuneACCESS table, which keeps in-frame sequences only. Checked studies attribute under half of the gap to unresolved V genes and leave the rest unexplained. The V and J calls and clone size are taken from that table; D and trimming were inferred from the DNA. The table for this sample lists about 150,000 clones; over 65% of them were counted only once. The top ten clones comprise about 2% of the sample.

The cohort comprised 670 or so healthy bone marrow donors. At the time of sampling, every cohort member was nominally healthy, though immune exposures that went unrecorded were likely present. The donor was CMV seronegative and was included in the group of 352 seronegative cohort members. A peripheral blood sample was collected from each donor, and TCR beta sequencing was performed on peripheral blood mononuclear cells. Genomic DNA was extracted from the blood cell samples with the Qiagen DNeasy Blood Extraction Kit. The clonotype comes from a young man in good health and CMV-seronegative. The sequence links TRBV6-1 to TRBJ2-7; the D gene is perhaps TRBD2, on 6 matching bases. The sequenced material came from PBMCs. The CDR3 reads as follows: CASSESRGAVGEQYF. In nucleotides, the sequence is TGTGCCAGCAGTGAATCGCGGGGCGCTGTCGGCGAGCAGTACTTC.